What follows are 14 T cell receptor beta chains derived from one specimen sequenced in a study of breast tumors, draining lymph nodes, adjacent tissues. From the multiplex PCR reads, TCRdb called clonotypes with MiXCR, one entry per CDR3 protein. The sample includes under 80,000 distinct CDR3 sequences, approximately 40% of them seen just once. Material for sequencing was breast tumor tissue. The receptors come from a female donor with breast cancer. Some clones in this sample may be carry-over from other donors' samples.

This clonotype was observed at least ten times. The chain is built from TRBV3-1 and TRBJ1-2; the D is unclear. The CDR3 totals 14 residues. The ends were cut back, 0 bases at V and 3 bases at J, with 8 bases in the middle. Germline lookup yields CDR1 LGHDT and CDR2 YNNKEL (reference sequence). For the CDR3, the DNA is TGTGCCAGCAGCCAAGATCGGACGGACTATGGCTACACCTTC. It is translated as CASSQDRTDYGYTF.

Many counts were recorded for this clonotype. The V call is TRBV5-6, the J call TRBJ1-2; D not resolved. The CDR3 runs 16 residues. V shed 3 bases and J shed 6 bases, with 21 bases lying between them. Germline loops: CDR1 SGHDT, CDR2 YYEEEE. In DNA, the CDR3 is TGTGCCAGCAGCTCTCTTTTGTTCGAGACACTAAATGGCTACACCTTC. Translation gives CASSSLLFETLNGYTF.

This clonotype was detected a few times. This may be a read error, as it is one base from a much larger clone. The chain recombines TRBV6-1 with TRBJ1-2; no reliable D call. This CDR3 comprises 13 residues. Germline V gene sequence: CDR1 MNHNS, CDR2 SASEGT. The V end was cut by 4 bases, the J end by 5 bases, with 11 bases between. CDR3 residues: CASSGDSWYGYTF. The CDR3 nucleotides are TGTGCCAGCAGTGGCGACTCGTGGTATGGCTACACCTTC.

V usage is TRBV29-1 and J usage is TRBJ1-2; tentatively, D is TRBD1 (5 bases). The germline gives CDR1 SQVTM, CDR2 ANQGSEA. The CDR3 has 13 amino acids. Trimming pared 4 bases from V and 3 bases from J, leaving 12 bases between. The CDR3 is CSVGSTGYYGYTF. CDR3 in DNA: TGCAGCGTTGGGTCCACAGGCTACTATGGCTACACCTTC.

The chain joins TRBV10-3 to TRBJ1-2, with TRBD1 matching 7 bases. The CDR3 runs 13 residues. V trimming: 0 bases; J trimming: 10 bases; junction bases outside the gene matches: 5. CDR1 ENHRY and CDR2 SYGVKD come from the germline V gene. CDR3 amino acids: CAISESGQNVYTF. The CDR3 coding sequence is TGTGCCATCAGTGAGTCGGGACAGAACGTCTACACCTTC.

This clonotype was observed many times. The chain joins TRBV30 to TRBJ2-3, with D possibly matching TRBD2 (6 bases). This CDR3 has 12 residues. V was cut by 2 bases and J by 4 bases, with 7 bases left in between. The V gene's germline CDR1 is GTSNPN and CDR2 SVGIG (reference sequence). DNA for the CDR3: TGTGCCTGGAGTTCGGGAGCAGATACGCAGTATTTT. Its protein product is CAWSSGADTQYF.

The chain couples TRBV20-1 to TRBJ2-5, with a weak D call TRBD1 (6 bases). Looked up from germline, CDR1 is DFQATT and CDR2 is SNEGSKA (reference sequence). Trimming removed 0 bases at V and 4 bases at J, with 15 bases between. CDR3 length: 15 residues. The CDR3 nucleotides are TGCAGTGCTAGAGATCATGGGGGCCCTCTAGAGACCCAGTACTTC. This codes for CSARDHGGPLETQYF.

This clonotype was observed many times. This rearrangement joins TRBV13 to TRBJ2-7; the D gene is possibly TRBD1 (6 bases). Germline CDR1 reads PRHDT; CDR2 reads FYEKMQ (reference sequence). Trimming left V 9 bases short and J 1 base short, with 10 bases between. CDR3 length: 12 amino acids. The CDR3: CASSGQSYEQYF. The CDR3 DNA reads as TGTGCCAGTTCAGGACAGTCCTACGAGCAGTACTTC.

This clonotype has ten or more counts. This may stem from a read error, because a much larger clone lies one nucleotide away. The gene calls are TRBV6-6 and TRBJ1-5, with D hard to call. V lost 7 bases, J lost 2 bases, and 9 bases lay in between. Germline assignment: CDR1 MNHNY and CDR2 SVGAGI (reference sequence). The CDR3 is 13 amino acids. In nucleotides, the CDR3 is TGTGCCAGCACCCACGGGGGCAATCAGCCCCAGCATTTT. It yields the protein CASTHGGNQPQHF.

Comment on this clonotype: The CDR3 end shows no conserved phenylalanine or tryptophan, and so a read error is likely. It is unclear where the CDR3 begins or ends on the DNA, so no DNA is shown, and the CDR3 is as TCRdb lists it. V gene TRBV9 combines with J gene TRBJ1-6. Inclusive of both ends, the CDR3 amounts to 8 amino acids. Per germline, CDR1 SGDLS and CDR2 YYNGEE. This chain's CDR3 is CASSVSSS.

The chain employs TRBV20-1 and TRBJ1-2, with D perhaps TRBD1 (6 bases). In germline, CDR1 is DFQATT, CDR2 SNEGSKA (reference sequence). Trimming removed 8 bases at V and 4 bases at J, with 14 bases between. The length of the CDR3 is 12 residues. The CDR3 nucleotides are TGCAGTACCACGGGGGGCTCCTATGGCTACACCTTC. Translation: CSTTGGSYGYTF.

A few counts support this clonotype. This chain links TRBV20-1 with TRBJ1-1; possible D gene TRBD1, 6 bases. Trimming cost V 3 bases and J 4 bases, with 15 bases left between them. The germline gives CDR1 DFQATT, CDR2 SNEGSKA (reference sequence). This CDR3 region has 14 residues. The CDR3, as DNA: TGCAGTGCTAGGGCGGGGGCAGGGAGCACTGAAGCTTTCTTT. Amino acid sequence: CSARAGAGSTEAFF.

This clonotype was recorded at least ten times. One base away lies a much larger clone, so this may be a sequencing read error. The CDR3 protein is CASSLGKATGATDPQYF. Written as DNA, the CDR3 is TGTGCCAGCAGCTTAGGGAAGGCGACAGGGGCCACAGATCCGCAGTATTTT. J is TRBJ2-3 and V is TRBV7-9, with 8 bases identical to TRBD1. The CDR3 covers 17 residues. Germline V CDR1 and CDR2: SEHNR, FQNEAQ (reference sequence).

The table lists this clonotype with many counts. The chain links TRBV28 to TRBJ2-7; 9 nucleotides line up with TRBD2. V shed 3 bases and J 4 bases; nucleotides not matched to a gene: 7. The CDR3 covers 15 residues. The germline V gene encodes CDR1 MDHEN and CDR2 SYDVKM. The CDR3 sequence: CASSFGSGGLYEQYF. CDR3 DNA: TGTGCCAGCAGTTTTGGGAGCGGGGGGCTATACGAGCAGTACTTC.